A single sample is the source of the 2 T cell receptor beta chains below, sequenced in a study of response to subunit inactivated influenza vaccine. TCRdb reanalysed the RT-PCR reads using MiXCR and keeps one entry per CDR3 protein. The table records around 480,000 distinct CDR3 sequences, 9.5% to 12% of them present only once. The sample in question was PBMCs from blood, obtained 45 days after vaccination. These receptors all stem from a man aged 50 or older who received an inactivated influenza vaccine.

This clonotype was seen once. The J gene is TRBJ2-7, the V gene TRBV4-3; the D is unclear. Germline V gives CDR1 LGHNA, CDR2 YSLEER. The CDR3 is made up of 14 amino acids. V was pared by 0 bases and J by 7 bases, with 13 bases between. The chain's CDR3 is CASSQEDGSREQYF. The DNA for the CDR3 is TGCGCCAGCAGCCAAGAAGACGGTTCCAGGGAGCAGTACTTC.

This clonotype has only a few counts. The rearrangement links TRBV12-3 or TRBV12-4 to TRBJ2-2; D gene ambiguous. V lost 1 base and J 8 bases, leaving 17 bases between the germline ends. The CDR3 is 16 residues long. The CDR3 DNA is TGTGCCAGCAGTTTAGAAGGCCCCTTAGGAACGGGGGAGCTGTTTTTT. Its translation: CASSLEGPLGTGELFF.